This is a list of T cell receptor beta chains from one sample in a study of cytomegalovirus exposure and HLA in healthy donors. TCRdb's table, derived via immunoSEQ multiplex PCR, lists solely in-frame clones and lacks some. The profile shows approximately 140,000 clones, roughly three fifths of them singletons. The specimen sequenced was PBMCs. These receptors originate from a male donor in good health and CMV-seronegative. CDR3s include the opening cysteine and the closing phenylalanine or tryptophan. A D gene is named only where the DNA matches it firmly. Clone size appears in some rows only: once, few, many, or a class for an expanded clone.

j_call d_call clone_size v_call cdr3_nt cdr3_aa
TRBJ1-3 - - TRBV11-2 TGTGCCAGCAGCTTAGTTTCATCTGGAAACACCATATATTTT CASSLVSSGNTIYF
TRBJ1-6 TRBD1 - TRBV28 TGTGCCAGCAGTTTTCAGGGGGCCCCGAATTCACCCCTCCACTTT CASSFQGAPNSPLHF
TRBJ2-7 - - TRBV29-1 TGCAGCGTTGCTGAGGACTACGAGCAGTACTTC CSVAEDYEQYF
TRBJ1-2 - few TRBV12-5 TGTGCTAGTGCCACCTCGGAGGGGAATGGCTACACCTTC CASATSEGNGYTF
TRBJ2-7 TRBD1 - TRBV5-6 TGTGCCAGCAGCCCTGGGACAGGGGGGTTTTACGAGCAGTACTTC CASSPGTGGFYEQYF
TRBJ2-7 - - TRBV4-3 TGCGCCAGCAGCCAAGAGGGGACACCAGACTACGAGCAGTACTTC CASSQEGTPDYEQYF
TRBJ1-4 TRBD1 - TRBV6-5 TGTGCCAGCCGGGACAGCCCAGCTACTAATGAAAAACTGTTTTTT CASRDSPATNEKLFF
TRBJ1-2 - - TRBV25-1 TGTGCCAGCAGTGGAACAGGCTATGGCTACACCTTC CASSGTGYGYTF
TRBJ1-1 - - TRBV7-3 TGTGCCAGCAGCTTAACGCGCGAGAGCACTGAAGCTTTCTTT CASSLTRESTEAFF
TRBJ2-7 TRBD1 - TRBV5-1 TGCGCCAGCAGCTTGGGACAGGGGGCTAGCGAGCAGTACTTC CASSLGQGASEQYF
TRBJ2-1 - - TRBV28 TGTGCCAGCAGTTTATGGGGGGGATTGGAAAATGAGCAGTTCTTC CASSLWGGLENEQFF
TRBJ2-3 TRBD1 few TRBV6-4 TGTGCCAGCAGTCCGCGGCAGGGGGCAGCAGATACGCAGTATTTT CASSPRQGAADTQYF
TRBJ1-4 - - TRBV27 TGTGCCAGCAGTTTATGGGGGGGGGAATCTGAAAAACTGTTTTTT CASSLWGGESEKLFF
TRBJ2-7 TRBD2 - TRBV7-9 TGTGCCAGCAGCCCGACTGGGAGGGAGTACGAGCAGTACTTC CASSPTGREYEQYF